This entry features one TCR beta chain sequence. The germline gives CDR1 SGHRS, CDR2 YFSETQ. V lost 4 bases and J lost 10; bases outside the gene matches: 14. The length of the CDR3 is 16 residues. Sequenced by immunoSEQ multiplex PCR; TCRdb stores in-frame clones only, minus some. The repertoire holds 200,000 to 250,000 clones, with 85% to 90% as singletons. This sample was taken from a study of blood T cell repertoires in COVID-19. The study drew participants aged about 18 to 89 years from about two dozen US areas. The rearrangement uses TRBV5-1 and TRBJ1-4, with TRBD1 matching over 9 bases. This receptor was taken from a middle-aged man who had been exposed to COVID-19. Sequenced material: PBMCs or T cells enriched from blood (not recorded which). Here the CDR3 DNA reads TGCGCCAGCAGCGAGGGACAGGGAAATAATTTAGGAAAACTGTTTTTT. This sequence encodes CASSEGQGNNLGKLFF.